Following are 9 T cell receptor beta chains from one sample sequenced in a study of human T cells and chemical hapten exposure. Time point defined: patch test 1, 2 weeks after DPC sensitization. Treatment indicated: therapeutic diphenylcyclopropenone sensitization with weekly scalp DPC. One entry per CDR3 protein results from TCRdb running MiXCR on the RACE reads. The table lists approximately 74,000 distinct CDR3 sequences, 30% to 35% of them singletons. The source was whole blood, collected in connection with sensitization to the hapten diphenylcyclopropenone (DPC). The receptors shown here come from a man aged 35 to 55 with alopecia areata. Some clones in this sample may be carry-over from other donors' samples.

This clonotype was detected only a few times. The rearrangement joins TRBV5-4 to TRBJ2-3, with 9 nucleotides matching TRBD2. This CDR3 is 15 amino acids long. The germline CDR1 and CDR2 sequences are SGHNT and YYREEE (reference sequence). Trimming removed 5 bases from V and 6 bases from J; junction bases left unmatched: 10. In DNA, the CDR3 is TGTGCCAGCAGGGACCTAGCGGGAAGGCGTGATACGCAGTATTTT. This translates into CASRDLAGRRDTQYF.

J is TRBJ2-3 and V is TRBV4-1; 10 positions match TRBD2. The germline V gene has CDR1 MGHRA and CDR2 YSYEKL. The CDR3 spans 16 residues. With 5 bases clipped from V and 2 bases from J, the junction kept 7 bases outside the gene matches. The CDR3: CASSGGLAEDTDTQYF. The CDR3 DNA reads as TGCGCCAGCAGCGGAGGACTAGCGGAAGACACAGATACGCAGTATTTT.

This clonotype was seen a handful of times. Here the CDR3 reads CASSQDWGIDYGDTQYF. For the CDR3, the DNA is TGTGCCAGCAGCCAAGATTGGGGAATAGACTACGGAGATACGCAGTATTTT. The chain employs TRBV4-2 and TRBJ2-3, with D perhaps matching TRBD2 (5 bases). CDR1 and CDR2 from the germline V gene are LGHNA and YNFKEQ. Trimming removed 0 bases from V and 5 bases from J, with 18 bases in between. This CDR3 contains 17 residues.

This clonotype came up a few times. The CDR3 loop reads CASSPVPDTQYF. In DNA form, the CDR3 reads TGTGCCAGCAGTCCAGTCCCAGATACGCAGTATTTT. This chain joins TRBV28 and TRBJ2-3; D unresolved. This CDR3 spans 12 amino acids. The V end lost 5 bases, the J end lost 4 bases, and 7 bases lay between the germline ends. Germline V gene sequence: CDR1 MDHEN, CDR2 SYDVKM.

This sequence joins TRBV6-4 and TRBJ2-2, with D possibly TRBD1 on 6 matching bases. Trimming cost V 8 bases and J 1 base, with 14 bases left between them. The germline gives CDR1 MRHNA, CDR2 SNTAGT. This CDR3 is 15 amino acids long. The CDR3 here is CASSPGVENTGELFF. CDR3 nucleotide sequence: TGTGCCAGCTCTCCAGGGGTAGAGAACACCGGGGAGCTGTTTTTT.

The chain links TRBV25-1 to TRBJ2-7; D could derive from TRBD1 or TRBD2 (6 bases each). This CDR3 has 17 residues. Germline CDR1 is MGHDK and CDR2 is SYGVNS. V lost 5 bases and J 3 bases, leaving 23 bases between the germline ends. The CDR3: CASSTPEGGQGYYEQYF. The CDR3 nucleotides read TGTGCCAGCAGTACCCCAGAGGGGGGCCAGGGATACTACGAGCAGTACTTC.

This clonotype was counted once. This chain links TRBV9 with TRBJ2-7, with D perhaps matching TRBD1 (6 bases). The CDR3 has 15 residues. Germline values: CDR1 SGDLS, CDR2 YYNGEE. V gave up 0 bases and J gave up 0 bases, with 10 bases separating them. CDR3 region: CASSVGPDSSYEQYF. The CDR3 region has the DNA TGTGCCAGCAGCGTAGGCCCGGACAGCTCCTACGAGCAGTACTTC.

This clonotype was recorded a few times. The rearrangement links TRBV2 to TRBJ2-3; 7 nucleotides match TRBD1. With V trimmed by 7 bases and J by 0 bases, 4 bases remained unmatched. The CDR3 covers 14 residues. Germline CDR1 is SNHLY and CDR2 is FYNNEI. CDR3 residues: CASTVTGSTDTQYF. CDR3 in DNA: TGTGCCAGCACGGTGACAGGGAGCACAGATACGCAGTATTTT.

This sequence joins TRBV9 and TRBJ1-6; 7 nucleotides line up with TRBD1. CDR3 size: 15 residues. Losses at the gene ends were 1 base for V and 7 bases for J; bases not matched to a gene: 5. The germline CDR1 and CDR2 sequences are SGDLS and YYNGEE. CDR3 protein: CASSVTGTENSPLHF. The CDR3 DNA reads TGTGCCAGCAGCGTAACCGGGACAGAGAATTCACCCCTCCACTTT.